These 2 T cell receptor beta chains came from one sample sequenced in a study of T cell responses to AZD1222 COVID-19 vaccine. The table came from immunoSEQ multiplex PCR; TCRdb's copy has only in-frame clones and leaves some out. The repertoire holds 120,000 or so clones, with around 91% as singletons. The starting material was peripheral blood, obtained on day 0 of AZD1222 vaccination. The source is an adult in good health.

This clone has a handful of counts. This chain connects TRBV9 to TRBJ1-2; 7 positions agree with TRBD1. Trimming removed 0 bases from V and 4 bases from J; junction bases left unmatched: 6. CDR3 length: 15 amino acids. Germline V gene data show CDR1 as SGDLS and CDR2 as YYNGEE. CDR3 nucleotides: TGTGCCAGCAGCGTAGCCCTGGGACAGCCCTATGGCTACACCTTC. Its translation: CASSVALGQPYGYTF. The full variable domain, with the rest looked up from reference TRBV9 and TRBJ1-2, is DSGVTQTPKHLITATGQRVTLRCSPRSGDLSVYWYQQSLDQGLQFLIQYYNGEERAKGNILERFSAQQFPDLHSELNLSSLELGDSALYFCASSVALGQPYGYTFGSGTRLTVV.

In nucleotides, the CDR3 is TGTGCCAGCAGTCCCAGACAGGGATTAGGGCCCCAGCATTTT. Translating gives CASSPRQGLGPQHF. The rearrangement uses TRBV28 and TRBJ1-5, with 7 bases that match TRBD1. This CDR3 region has 14 residues. After removal of 5 bases from V and 9 bases from J, the junction contained 10 bases not matched to a gene. CDR1 MDHEN and CDR2 SYDVKM come from the germline V gene.